The 11 T cell receptor beta chains below come from one sample, sequenced in a study of blood T cell repertoires in COVID-19. Method: immunoSEQ multiplex PCR; TCRdb's copy keeps in-frame clones and lacks some. The table has fewer than 85,000 clones, 90% seen once. Material for sequencing was peripheral blood. The receptors derive from a woman aged 45-65 years in a cohort sampled during active COVID-19.

The CDR3 loop is CASSVPPGETQYF. For the CDR3, the DNA is TGTGCCAGTAGTGTACCCCCCGGGGAGACCCAGTACTTC. The chain combines TRBV19 with TRBJ2-5; D is unclear. Trimming removed 5 bases from V and 5 bases from J, with 12 bases in between. Germline V CDR1 and CDR2: LNHDA, SQIVND (reference sequence). CDR3 length: 13 residues. The complete variable domain, with remaining parts taken from reference TRBV19 and TRBJ2-5, reads DGGITQSPKYLFRKEGQNVTLSCEQNLNHDAMYWYRQDPGQGLRLIYYSQIVNDFQKGDIAEGYSVSREKKESFPLTVTSAQKNPTAFYLCASSVPPGETQYFGPGTRLLVL.

This clone was found once. The chain joins TRBV27 to TRBJ2-7; 7 positions match TRBD2. The germline V gene encodes CDR1 MNHEY and CDR2 SMNVEV (reference sequence). The V segment lost 7 bases and the J segment 5 bases; nucleotides outside the gene matches: 14. This CDR3 has 15 amino acids. This CDR3 is CASTPFAGAAHEQYF. DNA of the CDR3: TGTGCCAGCACCCCTTTTGCGGGAGCAGCCCACGAGCAGTACTTC.

The genes are TRBV5-6 and TRBJ2-7; 7 bases line up with TRBD1. This CDR3 comprises 15 residues. Germline CDR1 SGHDT, CDR2 YYEEEE. Unmatched junction bases numbered 6, after V lost 2 bases and J lost 1 base. This CDR3 is CASSFGGQASYEQYF. CDR3 nucleotide sequence: TGTGCCAGCAGCTTCGGCGGACAGGCATCCTACGAGCAGTACTTC.

The chain uses TRBV30 and TRBJ2-5; possibly TRBD1 or TRBD2 for D (6 bases each). V was clipped by 8 bases and J by 3 bases, with 16 bases between them. Germline V gives CDR1 GTSNPN, CDR2 SVGIG (reference sequence). This CDR3 contains 13 residues. The CDR3 protein is CAGGQVGEETQYF. CDR3 coding DNA: TGTGCCGGGGGGCAGGTCGGGGAAGAGACCCAGTACTTC.

V usage is TRBV28 and J usage is TRBJ1-2, with 9 bases that match TRBD1. Per the germline V gene, CDR1 is MDHEN and CDR2 is SYDVKM. The CDR3 has 15 residues. Trimming removed 5 bases from V and 7 bases from J; junction bases left unmatched: 11. The CDR3 is CASSDPGTGNRGYTF. CDR3 nucleotides: TGTGCCAGCAGTGATCCCGGGACAGGGAATCGTGGCTACACCTTC.

This clone has only one observation. The rearrangement links TRBV19 to TRBJ2-1; 16 bases fit TRBD2. Germline loops: CDR1 LNHDA, CDR2 SQIVND (reference sequence). V lost 7 bases to trimming and J lost 4 bases; unmatched junction nucleotides: 19. This CDR3 contains 21 residues. The CDR3 loop is CASTPGGTSGRARVQYNEQFF. The DNA for the CDR3 is TGTGCCAGTACCCCTGGAGGGACTAGCGGGAGGGCCCGCGTTCAATACAATGAGCAGTTCTTC. Together with reference TRBV19 and TRBJ2-1, the CDR3 gives the full variable domain: DGGITQSPKYLFRKEGQNVTLSCEQNLNHDAMYWYRQDPGQGLRLIYYSQIVNDFQKGDIAEGYSVSREKKESFPLTVTSAQKNPTAFYLCASTPGGTSGRARVQYNEQFFGPGTRLTVL.

V and J are TRBV7-2 and TRBJ1-1, with a weak D call TRBD1 (5 bases). Trimming took off 5 bases at V and 0 bases at J, with 13 bases between the two ends. The CDR3 contains 15 residues. Looked up from germline, CDR1 is SGHTA and CDR2 is FQGNSA. For the CDR3, the DNA is TGTGCCAGCAGCCCGAGACAGTTAATGAACACTGAAGCTTTCTTT. It translates to CASSPRQLMNTEAFF.

The V call is TRBV27, the J call TRBJ2-1; D may be TRBD2 (5 bases). CDR1 and CDR2 from the germline V gene are MNHEY and SMNVEV (reference sequence). V lost 8 bases and J lost 6, with 23 bases in between. This CDR3 is built from 16 residues. Here the CDR3 reads CASFSSGMRVSNEQFF. CDR3 in DNA: TGTGCCAGCTTTTCCTCCGGGATGCGGGTGAGCAATGAGCAGTTCTTC.

The rearrangement joins TRBV28 to TRBJ2-5; 14 nucleotides line up with TRBD2. This CDR3 spans 15 amino acids. J lost 5 bases, V lost 2 bases, and 1 base had no gene match. Germline lookup yields CDR1 MDHEN and CDR2 SYDVKM. Here the CDR3 reads CASSLGLAGGETQYF. The DNA of the CDR3 is TGTGCCAGCAGTTTAGGACTAGCGGGAGGTGAGACCCAGTACTTC.

This chain connects TRBV11-2 to TRBJ2-4; D gene unclear. Germline V CDR1 and CDR2: SGHAT, FQNNGV. Trimming took 5 bases from V and 7 from J, leaving 18 bases between them. CDR3 length equals 15 residues. In nucleotides, the CDR3 is TGTGCCAGCAGCCCCCTAGACGTATTCCCGAACATTCAGTACTTC. Encoded protein: CASSPLDVFPNIQYF.

This clone was counted a single time. V gene TRBV2 combines with J gene TRBJ2-5, with D possibly being TRBD1 (5 bases). CDR3 length equals 15 residues. The V end lost 4 bases, the J end lost 1 base, and 13 bases lay between the germline ends. Germline CDR1 and CDR2: SNHLY and FYNNEI. CDR3: CASSGQPILQETQYF. The CDR3, as DNA: TGTGCCAGCAGTGGACAGCCGATCCTCCAAGAGACCCAGTACTTC.